One sample yielded the 26 T cell receptor beta chains listed below, sequenced in a study of CD8 T cells in ankylosing spondylitis. TCRdb passed the 5' RACE reads through MiXCR, listing each CDR3 protein once. The data contain 230,000 or so distinct CDR3 sequences, roughly 18% of them singletons. Sequencing input: blood, either unsorted or a sorted T cell fraction (not recorded which). Receptor source: a male donor with ankylosing spondylitis or in good health (not recorded which).

This clonotype was seen once. The chain is built from TRBV24-1 and TRBJ2-1, with 9 bases matching TRBD1. The CDR3 consists of 17 residues. V shed 3 bases, J shed 2 bases, and the junction held 7 bases outside the gene matches. From germline, CDR1 is KGHDR and CDR2 SFDVKD. The CDR3 reads CATSDPGTGFAYNEQFF. DNA of the CDR3: TGTGCCACCAGTGATCCCGGGACAGGGTTCGCCTACAATGAGCAGTTCTTC.

Only a few counts were recorded for this clonotype. This chain uses TRBV12-3 or TRBV12-4 with TRBJ2-3; D is uncertain. V lost 7 bases and J lost 4, with 15 bases in between. The CDR3 has 14 residues. The CDR3 bases are TGTGCCAGCAATCCTCGCGGCGGCCCAGATACGCAGTATTTT. It encodes CASNPRGGPDTQYF.

This clonotype was counted ten times or more. The rearrangement joins TRBV11-3 to TRBJ2-1; 7 bases line up with TRBD2. The germline gives CDR1 SGHNT, CDR2 YENEEA. The V segment lost 2 bases and the J segment 6 bases; nucleotides outside the gene matches: 4. The CDR3 totals 14 residues. The chain's CDR3 is CASSLSPGGNEQFF. CDR3 coding DNA: TGTGCCAGCAGCTTATCCCCGGGGGGCAATGAGCAGTTCTTC. Supplemented by reference TRBV11-3 and TRBJ2-1, the full variable domain reads EAGVVQSPRYKIIEKKQPVAFWCNPISGHNTLYWYLQNLGQGPELLIRYENEEAVDDSQLPKDRFSAERLKGVDSTLKIQPAELGDSAVYLCASSLSPGGNEQFFGPGTRLTVL.

The rearrangement joins TRBV5-1 to TRBJ2-7; 9 positions match TRBD2. With V trimmed by 0 bases and J by 0 bases, 1 base remained unmatched. This CDR3 region has 15 residues. Germline CDR1 SGHRS, CDR2 YFSETQ. CDR3 loop: CASSLDSGSSYEQYF. The DNA for the CDR3 is TGCGCCAGCAGCTTGGATAGCGGGAGCTCCTACGAGCAGTACTTC.

The chain employs TRBV29-1 and TRBJ2-1; 9 nucleotides align to TRBD2. J was trimmed by 8 bases and V by 2 bases; bases with no gene match: 7. In germline, CDR1 is SQVTM, CDR2 ANQGSEA. CDR3 length: 14 amino acids. In DNA, the CDR3 is TGCAGCGTTGAAAAGGCGGGAGGGCCCGATGAGCAGTTCTTC. Protein: CSVEKAGGPDEQFF.

The chain recombines TRBV7-9 with TRBJ2-7, with 8 bases fitting TRBD1. CDR3 size: 16 residues. The ends lost 0 bases at V and 2 bases at J; junction bases unmatched: 6. CDR1 is SEHNR and CDR2 is FQNEAQ in the germline V gene (reference sequence). The CDR3 DNA reads as TGTGCCAGCAGCTTAGCGTGGGACAGGACACCCTACGAGCAGTACTTC. It yields the protein CASSLAWDRTPYEQYF.

This sequence joins TRBV6-4 and TRBJ2-2; D uncertain. CDR1 MRHNA and CDR2 SNTAGT come from the germline V gene. This CDR3 region has 14 residues. Trimming cost V 3 bases and J 6 bases, with 11 bases left between them. CDR3 sequence reads: CASSEGSPSGELFF. DNA for the CDR3: TGTGCCAGCAGTGAAGGGTCCCCTTCCGGGGAGCTGTTTTTT.

This clonotype was counted between two and nine times. The V gene is TRBV6-2 or TRBV6-3, the J gene TRBJ2-5, with D possibly matching TRBD1 (6 bases). Germline CDR1 reads MNHEY; CDR2 reads SVGEGT. There are 12 residues in the CDR3. The CDR3 nucleotides are TGTGCGACGCAGGGGCTGCGGGAGACCCAGTACTTC. It codes for CATQGLRETQYF.

Notes on this clonotype: The junction and the germline gene differ at one end; a read error may be behind it. The CDR3 loop is CAISPGTDNPNNYGYTF. In nucleotides, the CDR3 is TGTGCCATCAGCCCCGGGACCGACAATCCTAATAACTATGGCTACACCTTC. The rearrangement uses TRBV5-6 and TRBJ1-2; TRBD1 is a possible D gene (5 bases). The V gene's germline CDR1 is SGHDT and CDR2 YYEEEE. This CDR3 has 17 residues.

The chain employs TRBV11-2 and TRBJ2-7; 7 bases are a match to TRBD2. V shed 3 bases and J 3 bases; nucleotides not matched to a gene: 14. Looked up from germline, CDR1 is SGHAT and CDR2 is FQNNGV. This CDR3 spans 17 amino acids. This CDR3 is CASSFPPELAEGYEQYF. The DNA for the CDR3 is TGTGCCAGCAGCTTCCCTCCTGAGCTAGCGGAAGGCTACGAGCAGTACTTC. The full variable domain, completed using reference TRBV11-2 and TRBJ2-7, is EAGVAQSPRYKIIEKRQSVAFWCNPISGHATLYWYQQILGQGPKLLIQFQNNGVVDDSQLPKDRFSAERLKGVDSTLKIQPAKLEDSAVYLCASSFPPELAEGYEQYFGPGTRLTVT.

Only a few counts were recorded for this clonotype. The rearrangement joins TRBV29-1 to TRBJ2-7; possible D gene TRBD1, 5 bases. CDR1 and CDR2 (germline): SQVTM, ANQGSEA. Trimming pared 4 bases from V and 5 bases from J, leaving 12 bases between. This CDR3 is 12 amino acids long. The CDR3 DNA reads TGCAGCGTTGCAGGGAATAAGAACGAGCAGTACTTC. Translated: CSVAGNKNEQYF.

There are a few counts of this clonotype. The rearrangement uses TRBV25-1 and TRBJ2-4, with D perhaps matching TRBD2 (6 bases). Trimming stripped 3 bases from V and 3 bases from J, with 12 bases between. Looked up from germline, CDR1 is MGHDK and CDR2 is SYGVNS. There are 15 residues in the CDR3. CDR3 in DNA: TGTGCCAGCAGTGATAGCCGACTAGACAAAAACATTCAGTACTTC. Residues: CASSDSRLDKNIQYF.

This clonotype was seen more than once but under ten times. V and J are TRBV7-3 and TRBJ2-3; D is ambiguous. This CDR3 has 16 residues. V lost 1 base to trimming and J lost 4 bases, with 15 bases between them. Germline CDR1 and CDR2: SGHTA and FQGTGA. CDR3 sequence (DNA): TGTGCCAGCAGCTTAAATTTTCCAGCGCCGCCAGATACGCAGTATTTT. Translating gives CASSLNFPAPPDTQYF.

This clonotype was seen more than once but under ten times. J is TRBJ2-1 and V is TRBV29-1; D gene unclear. Germline V gives CDR1 SQVTM, CDR2 ANQGSEA. V shed 7 bases and J shed 9 bases, with 10 bases lying between them. The CDR3 runs 10 residues. The DNA of the CDR3 is TGCAGCGGGGCCTGGGGTGAGCAGTTCTTC. The encoded protein is CSGAWGEQFF.

This clonotype was recorded a few times. The rearrangement joins TRBV12-3 or TRBV12-4 to TRBJ2-2; 9 bases are shared with TRBD2. The V gene end was trimmed by 6 bases and the J gene end by 7 bases; junction bases not matched to a gene: 6. This CDR3 has 14 amino acids. CDR3 in amino acids: CASRKTSGDGELFF. CDR3 coding DNA: TGTGCCAGCAGAAAGACTAGCGGTGACGGGGAGCTGTTTTTT.

V and J are TRBV7-2 and TRBJ2-7; D might be TRBD1 (6 bases). The germline V and J ends were trimmed by 2 bases and 6 bases, with 14 bases remaining between them. Germline V gene lookup returns CDR1 SGHTA and CDR2 FQGNSA. This CDR3 is 14 amino acids long. CDR3 protein: CASSLWAGAIEQYF. In nucleotides, the CDR3 is TGTGCCAGCAGCTTATGGGCAGGGGCCATCGAGCAGTACTTC.

This clonotype was seen only a few times. The chain is built from TRBV4-1 and TRBJ2-2, with 7 bases that match TRBD2. The germline V gene encodes CDR1 MGHRA and CDR2 YSYEKL. CDR3 size: 16 residues. The J segment lost 1 base and the V segment lost 3 bases, leaving 5 bases of the junction unmatched. The CDR3 protein is CASSHLGTKNTGELFF. CDR3 nucleotides: TGCGCCAGCAGCCACCTCGGGACTAAGAACACCGGGGAGCTGTTTTTT.

The CDR3: CASSFDHMNTEAFF. Written as DNA, the CDR3 is TGTGCCAGCAGTTTCGACCACATGAACACTGAAGCTTTCTTT. The chain joins TRBV12-3 or TRBV12-4 to TRBJ1-1, with D uncertain. The CDR3 is made up of 14 amino acids. Trimming removed 3 bases at V and 0 bases at J, with 8 bases between.

The J gene is TRBJ2-7, the V gene TRBV6-5, with D possibly being TRBD1 (6 bases). Per the germline V gene, CDR1 is MNHEY and CDR2 is SVGAGI. The CDR3 extends over 16 amino acids. Deletions cut 0 bases from V and 2 bases from J, with 14 bases between. The CDR3 protein is CASSYSRAGAPYEQYF. The CDR3 DNA sequence: TGTGCCAGCAGTTACTCGAGGGCAGGGGCCCCCTACGAGCAGTACTTC.

The rearrangement links TRBV7-9 to TRBJ1-1, with D unresolved. Germline V gives CDR1 SEHNR, CDR2 FQNEAQ (reference sequence). The CDR3 has 12 amino acids. V was trimmed by 1 base and J by 10 bases, leaving 10 bases between them. The CDR3 loop reads CASSLVLWGAFF. The DNA of the CDR3 is TGTGCCAGCAGCTTAGTTTTGTGGGGAGCTTTCTTT.

The chain employs TRBV9 and TRBJ2-7; D unclear. Germline V CDR1 and CDR2: SGDLS, YYNGEE. The CDR3 loop spans 12 amino acids. V was clipped by 8 bases and J by 1 base, with 10 bases between them. The CDR3 DNA reads TGTGCCAGTAGTGACGGGTCCTACGAGCAGTACTTC. Protein product: CASSDGSYEQYF.

The CDR3 DNA reads TGCGCCAGCAGCCAGCCGGGACTAGGACCCGAGCAGTACTTC. Protein product: CASSQPGLGPEQYF. This chain connects TRBV4-1 to TRBJ2-7, with 8 positions matching TRBD2. The CDR3 runs to 14 residues. V was clipped by 3 bases and J by 6 bases; unmatched bases: 7. Germline V gene lookup returns CDR1 MGHRA and CDR2 YSYEKL.

A few counts support this clonotype. CDR3 protein: CATSRDGVAGGFTGELFF. The CDR3 DNA follows: TGTGCCACCAGCAGAGATGGGGTAGCGGGAGGGTTCACCGGGGAGCTGTTTTTT. The chain combines TRBV15 with TRBJ2-2; 11 nucleotides match TRBD2. In germline, CDR1 is LNHNV, CDR2 YYDKDF (reference sequence). V dropped 0 bases and J dropped 4; count of bases not matched to a gene: 7. This CDR3 spans 18 amino acids. Filled out from reference TRBV15 and TRBJ2-2, the complete variable domain reads DAMVIQNPRYQVTQFGKPVTLSCSQTLNHNVMYWYQQKSSQAPKLLFHYYDKDFNNEADTPDNFQSRRPNTSFCFLDIRSPGLGDTAMYLCATSRDGVAGGFTGELFFGEGSRLTVL.

This clonotype was counted only a few times. This sequence joins TRBV29-1 and TRBJ2-3; 10 nucleotides align to TRBD2. The CDR3 sequence is 15 residues long. The germline CDR1 and CDR2 sequences are SQVTM and ANQGSEA. V lost 6 bases, J lost 5 bases, and 11 bases stayed unmatched. CDR3 nucleotide sequence: TGCAGCGTGCGCAGCCCGGGACTAGCGATAGATACGCAGTATTTT. Protein: CSVRSPGLAIDTQYF.

This clonotype has more than one count but fewer than ten. The CDR3 coding sequence is TGCAGCGTTGTGGAGACAGGGAGTCAGGGGCAGTACTTC. Translation gives CSVVETGSQGQYF. The gene calls are TRBV29-1 and TRBJ2-7; 7 nucleotides line up with TRBD1. CDR3 length equals 13 residues. V gave up 4 bases and J gave up 9 bases; unmatched junction bases: 12. From germline, CDR1 is SQVTM and CDR2 ANQGSEA.

This clonotype was seen a few times. The V gene is TRBV4-1, the J gene TRBJ2-4; D may be TRBD1 or TRBD2 (7 bases each). CDR3 length: 13 amino acids. In germline, CDR1 is MGHRA, CDR2 YSYEKL. Trimming removed 4 bases from V and 5 bases from J, with 9 bases in between. CDR3 in DNA: TGCGCCAGCAGCCCAGGGGGGGAAAACATTCAGTACTTC. Translating it yields CASSPGGENIQYF.